A single sample is the source of the 5 T cell receptor beta chains below, sequenced in a study of T cell responses to AZD1222 COVID-19 vaccine. Method: immunoSEQ multiplex PCR; TCRdb's copy keeps in-frame clones and lacks some. Of some 130,000 clones in the sample, approximately 85% were seen once. The specimen was peripheral blood, collected on day 0 of MenACWY control vaccination. The source of these receptors is an adult in good health.

The chain links TRBV13 to TRBJ2-1; D possibly corresponds to TRBD2 (6 bases). V was pared by 1 base and J by 4 bases, with 14 bases between. This CDR3 spans 16 amino acids. Germline CDR1 PRHDT, CDR2 FYEKMQ (reference sequence). CDR3 DNA sequence: TGTGCCAGCAGCTTAGCGAAGTACGGGACTTACAATGAGCAGTTCTTC. As protein: CASSLAKYGTYNEQFF.

In its sample, this clone is medium-sized (0.01 to 0.1%). The chain carries TRBV6-4 and TRBJ1-2, with D hard to call. V was shortened by 3 bases and J by 6 bases, with 14 bases between the two germline ends. From germline, CDR1 is MRHNA and CDR2 SNTAGT. The CDR3 spans 14 residues. CDR3 DNA sequence: TGTGCCAGCAGTGAGGGTTCGGCAGCCGATGGCTACACCTTC. Protein: CASSEGSAADGYTF.

The chain is built from TRBV28 and TRBJ2-4; no definite D call. Germline V gives CDR1 MDHEN, CDR2 SYDVKM. V gave up 3 bases and J gave up 0 bases, with 6 bases separating them. The CDR3 totals 14 residues. The CDR3 is CASSFSPAKNIQYF. The CDR3 DNA is TGTGCCAGCAGTTTTTCGCCAGCCAAAAACATTCAGTACTTC.

This chain uses TRBV2 with TRBJ2-1; 8 nucleotides agree with TRBD1. CDR1 and CDR2 (germline): SNHLY, FYNNEI. There are 17 residues in the CDR3. Trimming cost V 4 bases and J 10 bases; bases outside gene matches: 18. CDR3 loop: CASSVKTGVSSIGEQFF. The CDR3, as DNA: TGTGCCAGCAGTGTTAAGACAGGGGTTTCCTCAATCGGAGAGCAGTTCTTC.

This chain connects TRBV6-5 to TRBJ2-7; 9 nucleotides align to TRBD1. This CDR3 contains 13 residues. Per germline, CDR1 MNHEY and CDR2 SVGAGI. V lost 8 bases, J lost 7 bases, and 9 bases stayed unmatched. Here the CDR3 reads CASGGTGMREQYF. The CDR3 bases are TGTGCCAGCGGGGGGACAGGGATGAGGGAGCAGTACTTC.